This record looks at one T cell receptor (beta chain) sequence and its context. Its antigen remains unknown. The data originate from a study of cytomegalovirus exposure and HLA in healthy donors. V was shortened by 1 base and J by 1 base, with 8 bases between the two germline ends. CDR1 is SGHAT and CDR2 is FQNNGV in the germline V gene. The CDR3 extends over 14 amino acids. Regarding the study as a whole: Earlier analysis yielded a pattern in which most TCR beta V segments were productive about 90% or about 30% of the time. A later analysis linked a missense variant in DCLRE1C to the trimming of TCR beta V and J genes. The authors assumed roughly uniform sequencing depth across donors for presence/absence analyses. From TCR beta sequences, most subjects' HLA-A and HLA-B alleles were reportedly predicted accurately.

PCR involved 60 Vbeta and 13 Jbeta primers. Data came from immunoSEQ multiplex PCR; TCRdb stores just in-frame clones and leaves some out. The sample data list 150,000 to 200,000 clones. The clonotype comes from a woman between 18 and 29 years old in good health and CMV-seropositive. The V and J genes are TRBV11-2 and TRBJ2-7; D is unresolved. The sample comprised PBMCs. CDR3 protein: CASSLVTSSYEQYF. CDR3 in DNA: TGTGCCAGCAGCTTAGTAACCAGTTCCTACGAGCAGTACTTC. Filled out from reference TRBV11-2 and TRBJ2-7, the complete variable domain reads EAGVAQSPRYKIIEKRQSVAFWCNPISGHATLYWYQQILGQGPKLLIQFQNNGVVDDSQLPKDRFSAERLKGVDSTLKIQPAKLEDSAVYLCASSLVTSSYEQYFGPGTRLTVT.